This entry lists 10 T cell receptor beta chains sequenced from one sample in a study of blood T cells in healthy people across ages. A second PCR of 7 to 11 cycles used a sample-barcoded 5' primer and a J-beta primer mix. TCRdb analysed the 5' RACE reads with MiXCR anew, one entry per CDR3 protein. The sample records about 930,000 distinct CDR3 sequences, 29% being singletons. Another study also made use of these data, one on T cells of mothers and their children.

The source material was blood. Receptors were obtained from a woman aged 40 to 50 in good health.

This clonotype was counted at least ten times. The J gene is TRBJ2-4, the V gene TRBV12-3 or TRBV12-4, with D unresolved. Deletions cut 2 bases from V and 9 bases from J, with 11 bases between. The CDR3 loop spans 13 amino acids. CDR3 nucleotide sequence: TGTGCCAGCAGTTTACCAAGTCATGGCATTCAGTACTTC. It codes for CASSLPSHGIQYF.

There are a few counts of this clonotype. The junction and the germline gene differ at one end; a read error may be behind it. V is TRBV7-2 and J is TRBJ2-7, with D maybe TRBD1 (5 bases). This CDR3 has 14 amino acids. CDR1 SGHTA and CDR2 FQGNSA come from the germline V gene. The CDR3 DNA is TGTGCCGGCAGCGCCAGAACAGGTTCCTACGAGCAGTACTTC. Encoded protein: CAGSARTGSYEQYF.

The CDR3 reads CAISESGGAHNEQFF. The DNA of the CDR3 is TGTGCCATCAGTGAGTCGGGGGGGGCCCACAATGAGCAGTTCTTC. The chain is built from TRBV10-3 and TRBJ2-1; D is perhaps TRBD2 (7 bases). Trimming left V 0 bases short and J 5 bases short, with 11 bases between. CDR1 and CDR2 from the germline V gene are ENHRY and SYGVKD. There are 15 residues in the CDR3.

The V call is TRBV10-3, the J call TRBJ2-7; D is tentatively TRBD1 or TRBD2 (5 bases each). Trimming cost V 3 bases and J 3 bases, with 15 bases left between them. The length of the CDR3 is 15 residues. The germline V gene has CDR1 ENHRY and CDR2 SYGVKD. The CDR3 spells CAISEGDKGVYEQYF. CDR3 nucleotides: TGTGCCATCAGTGAAGGGGATAAGGGAGTCTACGAGCAGTACTTC.

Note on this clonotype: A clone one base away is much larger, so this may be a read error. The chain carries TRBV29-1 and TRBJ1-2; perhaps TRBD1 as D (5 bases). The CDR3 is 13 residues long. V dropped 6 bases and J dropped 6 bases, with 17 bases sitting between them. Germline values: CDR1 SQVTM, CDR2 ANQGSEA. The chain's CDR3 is CSVPRRRGNGYTF. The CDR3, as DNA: TGCAGCGTCCCAAGGCGGCGGGGGAATGGCTACACCTTC.

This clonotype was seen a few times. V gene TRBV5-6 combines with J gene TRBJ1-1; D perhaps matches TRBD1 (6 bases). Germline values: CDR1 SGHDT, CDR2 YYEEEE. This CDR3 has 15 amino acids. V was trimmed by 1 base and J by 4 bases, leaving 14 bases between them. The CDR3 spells CASSLYEGGTTEAFF. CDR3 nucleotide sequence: TGTGCCAGCAGCTTGTATGAAGGGGGGACCACTGAAGCTTTCTTT.

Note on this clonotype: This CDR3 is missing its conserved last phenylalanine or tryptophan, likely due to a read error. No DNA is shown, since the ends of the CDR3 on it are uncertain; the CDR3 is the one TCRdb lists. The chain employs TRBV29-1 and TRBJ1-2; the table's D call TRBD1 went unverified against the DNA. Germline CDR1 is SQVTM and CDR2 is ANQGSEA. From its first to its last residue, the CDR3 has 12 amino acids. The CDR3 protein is CSVHDRSYGCTL.

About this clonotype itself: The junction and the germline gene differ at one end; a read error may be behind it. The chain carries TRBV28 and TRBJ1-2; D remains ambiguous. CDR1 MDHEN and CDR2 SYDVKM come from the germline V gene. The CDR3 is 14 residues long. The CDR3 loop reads CASSLGPGANGHTF. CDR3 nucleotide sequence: TGTGCCAGCAGTTTAGGTCCGGGCGCGAATGGCCACACCTTC.

DNA for the CDR3: TGTGCCAGCAGTTACGGCCCGGGGGGTGTCACCGGGGAGCTGTTTTTT. Its translation: CASSYGPGGVTGELFF. This rearrangement joins TRBV6-5 to TRBJ2-2; TRBD2 agrees at 7 bases. V gave up 2 bases and J gave up 4 bases; unmatched junction bases: 7. The germline V gene has CDR1 MNHEY and CDR2 SVGAGI. The CDR3 loop spans 16 amino acids.

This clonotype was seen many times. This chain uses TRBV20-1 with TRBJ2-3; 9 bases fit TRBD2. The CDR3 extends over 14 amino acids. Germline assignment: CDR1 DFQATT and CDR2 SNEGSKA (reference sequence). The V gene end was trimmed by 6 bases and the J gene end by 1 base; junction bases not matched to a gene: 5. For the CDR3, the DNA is TGCAGTGCCGCTTTAGCGGGGGGCACAGATACGCAGTATTTT. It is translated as CSAALAGGTDTQYF.